Listed here is a single T cell receptor (beta chain). Its antigen remains unidentified. The sample is drawn from a study of monozygotic twins with cystic fibrosis. Looking at the study overall: Libraries were built from three micrograms of fragmented DNA using around 16 PCR cycles. Study-level points and caveats: In this small cohort, shared CDR3 numbers showed no association with age, concordance or disease severity. Co-twins had the most similar V usage for 13 of 16 pairs, J for 8.

The protocol was immunoSEQ multiplex PCR, while the TCRdb copy is restricted to in-frame clones and leaves out a portion. The repertoire holds roughly 30,000 clones, with 92% as singletons. Germline values: CDR1 SGHTA, CDR2 FQGNSA. This CDR3 is 13 amino acids long. V trimming: 4 bases; J trimming: 8 bases; junction bases outside the gene matches: 5. The J gene is TRBJ1-2, the V gene TRBV7-2, with 9 bases identical to TRBD1. This receptor was obtained from a girl aged 2 to 10 with cystic fibrosis. Sequenced input: blood. CDR3 amino acids: CASSSSGTGGYTF. For the CDR3, the DNA is TGTGCCAGCAGCTCCTCCGGGACAGGGGGCTACACCTTC.